This TCR beta chain was sequenced in a study of blood T cells in healthy people across ages. Germline CDR1 and CDR2: DFQATT and SNEGSKA (reference sequence). This CDR3 spans 12 amino acids. Trimming pared 7 bases from V and 2 bases from J, leaving 11 bases between. Concerning this clonotype: What it recognizes is unknown.

Then a second PCR, running about 6 to 12 cycles, was carried out with a sample-barcoded 5' primer and a J-beta primer mix. Using its own MiXCR run on the 5' RACE reads, TCRdb lists one record per CDR3 protein. The repertoire has 550,000 to 800,000 distinct CDR3 sequences, about 30% of them found once; the top ten carry roughly 15%. Study-wide findings and caveats: Observed TCR beta diversity per million T cells went down as age went up. This fall followed a roughly linear course with age.

Sequencing was done on a sample of blood. This clonotype originated in a woman aged 80 or older in good health. V usage is TRBV20-1 and J usage is TRBJ1-2; D remains unclear. CDR3 residues: CSGAYGNYGYTF. The CDR3 bases are TGCAGTGGGGCATACGGGAACTATGGCTACACCTTC.